Below, 24 T cell receptor beta chains from the same sample are listed, as sequenced in a study of OX40 agonist ivuxolimab in advanced cancers. The library was obtained by the immunoSEQ multiplex PCR assay. In its TCRdb copy, this immuneACCESS table keeps in-frame sequences only and misses some clones. Where compared with another copy, unresolved V genes explain less than half of these, and the others have no known cause. The sample table records 68,000 or so clones; 65% to 85% of these occur just once. Roughly 11% of the sample is held by the ten biggest clonotypes. The material sequenced was CD4+ or CD8+ T cells sorted from blood, taken in a trial of the OX40 agonist ivuxolimab. The receptors were sampled from an adult with an advanced solid tumor such as melanoma, head and neck, liver or kidney cancer.

The CDR3 DNA reads TGTGCCAGCAGCGATCTGCGGACAGGAGTGTTTTCACCCCTCCACTTT. Encoded protein: CASSDLRTGVFSPLHF. This rearrangement joins TRBV6-6 to TRBJ1-6, with 7 bases matching TRBD1. CDR3 length: 16 residues. In germline, CDR1 is MNHNY, CDR2 SVGAGI (reference sequence). The ends lost 6 bases at V and 9 bases at J; junction bases unmatched: 14.

The V gene is TRBV7-9, the J gene TRBJ2-1, with D unclear. The germline V and J ends were trimmed by 5 bases and 8 bases, with 16 bases remaining between them. The germline V gene encodes CDR1 SEHNR and CDR2 FQNEAQ (reference sequence). The CDR3 covers 14 residues. CDR3 nucleotide sequence: TGTGCCAGCAGCCCACCGTCCTTGGGCCATGAGCAGTTCTTC. Amino acid sequence: CASSPPSLGHEQFF. The variable domain in full, with the rest retrieved from reference TRBV7-9 and TRBJ2-1, is DTGVSQNPRHKITKRGQNVTFRCDPISEHNRLYWYRQTLGQGPEFLTYFQNEAQLEKSRLLSDRFSAERPKGSFSTLEIQRTEQGDSAMYLCASSPPSLGHEQFFGPGTRLTVL.

This clone was picked up one time. This chain uses TRBV7-9 with TRBJ2-1; D uncertain. The CDR3 is made up of 10 amino acids. The V gene's germline CDR1 is SEHNR and CDR2 FQNEAQ (reference sequence). The V gene lost 4 bases and the J gene lost 8 bases, with 3 bases spanning the gap. The CDR3 sequence: CASSWDEQFF. CDR3 nucleotides: TGTGCCAGCAGCTGGGATGAGCAGTTCTTC.

The rearrangement links TRBV7-2 to TRBJ1-1, with a weak D call TRBD1 (5 bases). CDR3 size: 15 residues. V lost 2 bases and J 1 base, leaving 11 bases between the germline ends. Germline CDR1 is SGHTA and CDR2 is FQGNSA. CDR3 sequence: CASSLLLDKNTEAFF. CDR3 sequence (DNA): TGTGCCAGCAGCTTATTATTGGACAAGAACACTGAAGCTTTCTTT.

The V gene is TRBV7-3, the J gene TRBJ2-5; D gene ambiguous. The CDR3 sequence is 10 residues long. V gave up 5 bases and J gave up 12 bases, with 10 bases separating them. From germline, CDR1 is SGHTA and CDR2 FQGTGA. The CDR3 is CASSPLPEYF. CDR3 DNA sequence: TGTGCCAGCAGCCCCCTACCCGAGTACTTC.

V is TRBV2 and J is TRBJ2-7; 9 nucleotides align to TRBD1. The germline V gene has CDR1 SNHLY and CDR2 FYNNEI. This CDR3 contains 12 residues. V lost 11 bases and J lost 5; bases outside the gene matches: 7. CDR3 protein: CAEGTGLDEQYF. The CDR3 region has the DNA TGTGCCGAGGGGACAGGGCTCGACGAGCAGTACTTC.

The chain combines TRBV19 with TRBJ2-7, with D hard to call. The germline gives CDR1 LNHDA, CDR2 SQIVND (reference sequence). This CDR3 is built from 13 residues. V shed 3 bases and J shed 6 bases, with 12 bases lying between them. The CDR3 bases are TGTGCCAGTAGTATGGTGGGGTTTTCCGAGCAGTACTTC. Its protein product is CASSMVGFSEQYF.

The chain combines TRBV2 with TRBJ2-7; D gene unclear. This CDR3 has 12 amino acids. From germline, CDR1 is SNHLY and CDR2 FYNNEI. The germline V and J ends were trimmed by 0 bases and 1 base, with 1 base remaining between them. CDR3 nucleotide sequence: TGTGCCAGCAGTGAAGCGTCCTACGAGCAGTACGTC. Its protein product is CASSEASYEQYV.

This clone was seen just once. This sequence joins TRBV7-2 and TRBJ2-3; D tentatively reads TRBD1 or TRBD2 (6 bases each). From germline, CDR1 is SGHTA and CDR2 FQGNSA. The CDR3 is 13 amino acids. Trimming pared 5 bases from V and 10 bases from J, leaving 16 bases between. CDR3: CASSPWGAGPQYF. CDR3 DNA sequence: TGTGCCAGCAGCCCCTGGGGGGCAGGGCCGCAGTATTTT.

V usage is TRBV15 and J usage is TRBJ1-2; D gene ambiguous. CDR1 and CDR2 (germline): LNHNV, YYDKDF (reference sequence). This CDR3 is 14 amino acids long. Trimming pared 8 bases from V and 0 bases from J, leaving 13 bases between. This CDR3 is CATRDTPPNYGYTF. As DNA, the CDR3 is TGTGCCACCCGGGATACGCCCCCTAACTATGGCTACACCTTC.

The rearrangement joins TRBV7-2 to TRBJ2-7; D possibly corresponds to TRBD2 (6 bases). CDR3 length equals 14 residues. From germline, CDR1 is SGHTA and CDR2 FQGNSA. V was clipped by 5 bases and J by 5 bases, with 16 bases between them. This chain's CDR3 is CASSAQGGMDEQYF. For the CDR3, the DNA is TGTGCCAGCAGCGCCCAGGGCGGGATGGACGAGCAGTACTTC.

This chain links TRBV6-1 with TRBJ2-6; tentative D call: TRBD1 (6 bases). V was clipped by 3 bases and J by 2 bases, with 8 bases between them. CDR3 length: 15 residues. Looked up from germline, CDR1 is MNHNS and CDR2 is SASEGT. CDR3 in amino acids: CASSEAGAGANVLTF. The CDR3 DNA is TGTGCCAGCAGTGAGGCAGGGGCTGGGGCCAACGTCCTGACTTTC.

The V gene is TRBV30, the J gene TRBJ2-3; the D is unclear. CDR3 length: 13 amino acids. V lost 2 bases and J 2 bases, leaving 8 bases between the germline ends. CDR1 is GTSNPN and CDR2 is SVGIG in the germline V gene (reference sequence). In DNA, the CDR3 is TGTGCCTGGAGTCCCTCGTTCACAGATACGCAGTATTTT. Residues: CAWSPSFTDTQYF.

The chain couples TRBV7-3 to TRBJ2-1; 10 nucleotides line up with TRBD1. This CDR3 comprises 13 residues. CDR1 SGHTA and CDR2 FQGTGA come from the germline V gene. J lost 8 bases, V lost 5 bases, and 3 bases had no gene match. Written as DNA, the CDR3 is TGTGCCAGCAGCCCCGGGACAGGGGATGAGCAGTTCTTC. Protein: CASSPGTGDEQFF.

The chain joins TRBV11-2 to TRBJ1-2, with 9 bases matching TRBD1. This CDR3 has 14 residues. Unmatched junction bases numbered 3, after V lost 5 bases and J lost 2 bases. Germline V CDR1 and CDR2: SGHAT, FQNNGV. DNA for the CDR3: TGTGCCAGCAGCCCCGGACAGGGGAACTATGGCTACACCTTC. Translated: CASSPGQGNYGYTF.

The V call is TRBV5-1, the J call TRBJ2-7; D unresolved. Germline values: CDR1 SGHRS, CDR2 YFSETQ. The CDR3 contains 14 residues. The V gene lost 6 bases and the J gene lost 2 bases, with 15 bases spanning the gap. For the CDR3, the DNA is TGCGCCAGCAAAACAAACTCGGGCCCCTACGAGCAGTACTTC. Residues: CASKTNSGPYEQYF. Together with reference TRBV5-1 and TRBJ2-7, the CDR3 gives the full variable domain: KAGVTQTPRYLIKTRGQQVTLSCSPISGHRSVSWYQQTPGQGLQFLFEYFSETQRNKGNFPGRFSGRQFSNSRSEMNVSTLELGDSALYLCASKTNSGPYEQYFGPGTRLTVT.

The CDR3 coding sequence is TGTGCCAGTAGTATCGAGGATCAAGAGACCCAGTACTTC. Translation: CASSIEDQETQYF. The rearrangement links TRBV19 to TRBJ2-5; D unresolved. Germline V gene data show CDR1 as LNHDA and CDR2 as SQIVND (reference sequence). This CDR3 has 13 amino acids. The ends were cut back, 3 bases at V and 2 bases at J, with 7 bases in the middle.

The gene calls are TRBV9 and TRBJ2-3; 9 nucleotides agree with TRBD2. CDR3 length equals 15 residues. From germline, CDR1 is SGDLS and CDR2 YYNGEE. With V trimmed by 0 bases and J by 6 bases, 5 bases remained unmatched. The CDR3 protein is CASSVAAGGLDTQYF. CDR3 DNA sequence: TGTGCCAGCAGCGTAGCAGCGGGGGGCTTGGATACGCAGTATTTT.

The rearrangement uses TRBV6-6 and TRBJ2-5; D is ambiguous. Trimming took off 4 bases at V and 9 bases at J, with 6 bases between the two ends. Germline V lookup: CDR1 MNHNY, CDR2 SVGAGI (reference sequence). The CDR3 totals 10 residues. CDR3 coding DNA: TGTGCCAGCAGTTCTCGGTCCCAGTACTTC. It specifies CASSSRSQYF.

The chain couples TRBV6-6 to TRBJ2-7; 8 nucleotides match TRBD2. Germline V gene lookup returns CDR1 MNHNY and CDR2 SVGAGI (reference sequence). J gave up 0 bases and V 6 bases, and 10 bases lay outside the gene matches. The length of the CDR3 is 16 residues. CDR3 bases: TGTGCCAGCAGCCCCGGGGGGGGGTTTAGCTCCTACGAGCAGTACTTC. Translating gives CASSPGGGFSSYEQYF.

The chain is built from TRBV6-4 and TRBJ2-3, with 8 bases aligning to TRBD1. The V segment lost 3 bases and the J segment 0 bases; nucleotides outside the gene matches: 2. Germline V gives CDR1 MRHNA, CDR2 SNTAGT. This CDR3 region has 15 residues. This CDR3 is CASSDGQGSTDTQYF. CDR3 nucleotides: TGTGCCAGCAGTGATGGACAGGGCAGCACAGATACGCAGTATTTT.

CDR3 residues: CASSLGAAGRTMGSPLHF. In DNA, the CDR3 is TGTGCCAGCAGCTTAGGAGCCGCAGGCCGGACTATGGGGTCACCCCTCCACTTT. The chain is built from TRBV7-8 and TRBJ1-6; unclear D gene. The CDR3 length is 18 residues. Germline values: CDR1 SGHVS, CDR2 FQNEAQ. V lost 1 base, J lost 10 bases, and 23 bases lay in between. Filled out from reference TRBV7-8 and TRBJ1-6, the complete variable domain reads GAGVSQSPRYKVAKRGQDVALRCDPISGHVSLFWYQQALGQGPEFLTYFQNEAQLDKSGLPSDRFFAERPEGSVSTLKIQRTQQEDSAVYLCASSLGAAGRTMGSPLHFGNGTRLTVT.

The chain combines TRBV7-2 with TRBJ1-1, with a possible D match to TRBD1 (6 bases). V was cut by 1 base and J by 7 bases, with 10 bases left in between. The CDR3 consists of 13 residues. Per germline, CDR1 SGHTA and CDR2 FQGNSA. The CDR3: CASSLGGALEAFF. CDR3 bases: TGTGCCAGCAGCTTAGGGGGGGCACTTGAAGCTTTCTTT.

The chain recombines TRBV7-2 with TRBJ2-2; 8 nucleotides agree with TRBD2. J was trimmed by 2 bases and V by 2 bases; bases with no gene match: 4. This CDR3 is built from 16 residues. CDR1 SGHTA and CDR2 FQGNSA come from the germline V gene. The CDR3 region is CASSLSAGGNTGELFF. The CDR3 nucleotides read TGTGCCAGCAGCTTAAGCGCGGGGGGAAACACCGGGGAGCTGTTTTTT. Complete variable domain (other parts from reference TRBV7-2 and TRBJ2-2): GAGVSQSPSNKVTEKGKDVELRCDPISGHTALYWYRQSLGQGLEFLIYFQGNSAPDKSGLPSDRFSAERTGGSVSTLTIQRTQQEDSAVYLCASSLSAGGNTGELFFGEGSRLTVL.